This TCR beta chain was sequenced for a study of OX40 agonist ivuxolimab in advanced cancers. For the study at large: Patients were treated with ivuxolimab, an agonistic anti-OX40 (CD134) antibody. Intravenous ivuxolimab at 0.01 to 10 mg/kg was given to patients every 2 weeks. Melanoma, hepatocellular carcinoma, head and neck or renal cell cancer occurred in dose-escalation patients. Study-wide points: There were, on average, more expanded clones in CD8+ T cells than in CD4+.

With respect to this clone: Its target is unknown.

Germline loops: CDR1 MNHNS, CDR2 SASEGT. CDR3 size: 16 residues. V lost 3 bases, J lost 6 bases, and 9 bases stayed unmatched. Method: immunoSEQ multiplex PCR; TCRdb's copy keeps in-frame clones and lacks some. The sample has some 77,000 clones, roughly 87% seen once; the top ten hold 5.5% to 6.5%. The source material was CD4+ or CD8+ T cells sorted from blood, sampled in a trial of the OX40 agonist ivuxolimab. The chain recombines TRBV6-1 with TRBJ2-1; 9 bases align to TRBD2. This receptor was obtained from an adult with an advanced solid tumor such as melanoma, head and neck, liver or kidney cancer. The CDR3 bases are TGTGCCAGCAGTGAGGATAGGCGGGGGGGGCTCAATGAGCAGTTCTTC. This gives the protein CASSEDRRGGLNEQFF.